These 26 T cell receptor beta chains were all obtained from the same sample, sequenced in a study of shared clonotypes between healthy human individuals. Repertoires were generated with immunoSEQ multiplex PCR, while TCRdb's copy carries only in-frame clones and drops some. The table shows 600,000 or so clones, with 95% to 98% occurring only once. Naive CD8 populations comprised CD45RO-negative cells positively selected for CCR7, excluding terminally differentiated effector memory CD45RA+ cells. The specimen sequenced was naive CD8+ T cells sorted from blood. These TCRs come from a man aged 30 to 39 in good health.

The chain has TRBV25-1 and TRBJ2-3; TRBD2 matches 11 bases. Germline trimming cut 5 bases from V and 2 bases from J; bases unmatched to any gene: 9. Germline CDR1 and CDR2: MGHDK and SYGVNS. The CDR3 has 17 amino acids. The CDR3 DNA is TGTGCCAGCAGTAGGCTAGCGGGAGGCCAGCTCACAGATACGCAGTATTTT. Translating it yields CASSRLAGGQLTDTQYF.

A remark on this clone: The sample has other DNA sequences that encode this CDR3 too. The V call is TRBV27, the J call TRBJ1-2, with a possible D match to TRBD1 (5 bases). V lost 0 bases and J lost 5, with 7 bases in between. In germline, CDR1 is MNHEY, CDR2 SMNVEV (reference sequence). This CDR3 has 13 residues. The CDR3 region has the DNA TGTGCCAGCAGTTTATCGTCAGGGTATGGCTACACCTTC. Its translation: CASSLSSGYGYTF.

This rearrangement joins TRBV7-9 to TRBJ2-2; 8 bases fit TRBD2. Germline lookup yields CDR1 SEHNR and CDR2 FQNEAQ (reference sequence). With V trimmed by 2 bases and J by 4 bases, 3 bases remained unmatched. The CDR3 runs 15 residues. The CDR3 nucleotides read TGTGCCAGCAGCTTAAGCGGGAGAGTCACCGGGGAGCTGTTTTTT. Its protein product is CASSLSGRVTGELFF.

The chain has TRBV11-2 and TRBJ2-7, with 7 bases aligning to TRBD2. V was pared by 5 bases and J by 3 bases, with 13 bases of the junction left unmatched. From germline, CDR1 is SGHAT and CDR2 FQNNGV. This CDR3 has 16 amino acids. CDR3 nucleotide sequence: TGTGCCAGCAGCCCCCCCCGACTAGCTTCGGGCTACGAGCAGTACTTC. It specifies CASSPPRLASGYEQYF.

The chain combines TRBV19 with TRBJ2-7; the D gene is possibly TRBD1 (6 bases). V dropped 1 base and J dropped 5 bases, with 15 bases sitting between them. The germline V gene has CDR1 LNHDA and CDR2 SQIVND (reference sequence). The CDR3 consists of 15 residues. The CDR3 DNA reads as TGTGCCAGTAGTATAGCGGGCAGGGGCCGTGACGAGCAGTACTTC. It is translated as CASSIAGRGRDEQYF.

The chain couples TRBV10-1 to TRBJ2-1, with 12 positions matching TRBD2. The CDR3 consists of 15 residues. Trimming at V came to 0 bases and at J to 8 bases, leaving 2 bases not matched to a gene. Germline-derived CDR1 and CDR2 are WNHNN and SYGVQD (reference sequence). The chain's CDR3 is CASSESTSGRDEQFF. CDR3 DNA sequence: TGCGCCAGCAGTGAGTCGACTAGCGGGAGAGATGAGCAGTTCTTC.

This chain uses TRBV6-5 with TRBJ1-1, with D uncertain. V gave up 0 bases and J gave up 9 bases, with 11 bases separating them. Per germline, CDR1 MNHEY and CDR2 SVGAGI. This CDR3 comprises 13 residues. CDR3 DNA: TGTGCCAGCAGTTACTCTTTCTCGGACCAAGCTTTCTTT. Translated, it gives CASSYSFSDQAFF.

The chain employs TRBV4-2 and TRBJ1-4; perhaps TRBD1 as D (5 bases). Between the trimmed V and J ends, which lost 0 bases and 1 base, there was a span of 9 bases. Germline assignment: CDR1 LGHNA and CDR2 YNFKEQ. This CDR3 is built from 16 residues. The CDR3 reads CASSQERGGTNEKLFF. The CDR3 region has the DNA TGTGCCAGCAGCCAAGAACGGGGGGGAACTAATGAAAAACTGTTTTTT.

The J gene is TRBJ1-1, the V gene TRBV2, with TRBD1 matching over 7 bases. With V trimmed by 7 bases and J by 0 bases, 11 bases remained unmatched. Per germline, CDR1 SNHLY and CDR2 FYNNEI. There are 16 residues in the CDR3. CDR3 DNA: TGTGCCAGCACTAGTTGGGCAGGGGGTATGAACACTGAAGCTTTCTTT. Amino acids: CASTSWAGGMNTEAFF. The full variable domain, in which reference TRBV2 and TRBJ1-1 provide the parts outside the CDR3, is EPEVTQTPSHQVTQMGQEVILRCVPISNHLYFYWYRQILGQKVEFLVSFYNNEISEKSEIFDDQFSVERPDGSNFTLKIRSTKLEDSAMYFCASTSWAGGMNTEAFFGQGTRLTVV.

This chain uses TRBV15 with TRBJ2-1; 9 bases match TRBD2. The CDR3 loop spans 18 amino acids. With 0 bases clipped from V and 5 bases from J, the junction kept 11 bases outside the gene matches. CDR1 is LNHNV and CDR2 is YYDKDF in the germline V gene (reference sequence). The CDR3 nucleotides read TGTGCCACCAGCAGAGAGGGGCTAGCGGGGCTTTGGGACAATGAGCAGTTCTTC. Residues: CATSREGLAGLWDNEQFF.

The CDR3 region has the DNA TGCGCCACCACGGGTCTCTCTAACTATGGCTACACCTTC. Its translation is CATTGLSNYGYTF. V is TRBV10-2 and J is TRBJ1-2; D gene ambiguous. Trimming removed 10 bases from V and 0 bases from J, with 12 bases in between. The CDR3 length is 13 residues. Germline lookup yields CDR1 WSHSY and CDR2 SAAADI.

V is TRBV11-3 and J is TRBJ2-7, with 12 bases aligning to TRBD2. This CDR3 contains 15 residues. CDR1 and CDR2 (germline): SGHNT, YENEEA. Trimming cost V 4 bases and J 0 bases; bases outside gene matches: 1. CDR3 DNA: TGTGCCAGCAGCTCGACTAGCGGGGGCTCCTACGAGCAGTACTTC. This sequence encodes CASSSTSGGSYEQYF.

CDR3 amino acids: CASSVDYSTGELFF. The DNA of the CDR3 is TGTGCCAGCAGCGTAGATTACAGTACCGGGGAGCTGTTTTTT. This chain links TRBV9 with TRBJ2-2; D uncertain. Trimming pared 0 bases from V and 5 bases from J, leaving 8 bases between. This CDR3 is built from 14 residues. Looked up from germline, CDR1 is SGDLS and CDR2 is YYNGEE.

The chain uses TRBV6-6 and TRBJ2-1, with TRBD2 identical over 8 bases. In germline, CDR1 is MNHNY, CDR2 SVGAGI (reference sequence). V shed 5 bases, J shed 2 bases, and the junction held 8 bases outside the gene matches. The CDR3 runs to 16 residues. CDR3 amino acids: CASSGERGTTYNEQFF. The CDR3, as DNA: TGTGCCAGCAGTGGAGAGCGGGGGACAACCTACAATGAGCAGTTCTTC.

V and J are TRBV2 and TRBJ2-7, with 7 nucleotides matching TRBD2. The CDR3 length is 12 residues. CDR1 is SNHLY and CDR2 is FYNNEI in the germline V gene. V gave up 7 bases and J gave up 2 bases; unmatched junction bases: 2. The CDR3 is CASTGGTYEQYF. CDR3 DNA sequence: TGTGCCAGCACGGGAGGAACCTACGAGCAGTACTTC. The variable domain in full, completed from reference TRBV2 and TRBJ2-7, reads EPEVTQTPSHQVTQMGQEVILRCVPISNHLYFYWYRQILGQKVEFLVSFYNNEISEKSEIFDDQFSVERPDGSNFTLKIRSTKLEDSAMYFCASTGGTYEQYFGPGTRLTVT.

The chain combines TRBV2 with TRBJ2-7, with TRBD2 matching over 11 bases. Per germline, CDR1 SNHLY and CDR2 FYNNEI. The CDR3 is made up of 16 amino acids. The trim removed 6 bases at V and 0 bases at J, leaving 7 bases unmatched. The CDR3 region has the DNA TGTGCCAGCAGCGGGACTAGCGGCGATAGCTCCTACGAGCAGTACTTC. Its translation is CASSGTSGDSSYEQYF.

This rearrangement joins TRBV4-1 to TRBJ2-1, with a possible D match to TRBD2 (5 bases). The V end was cut by 4 bases, the J end by 9 bases, with 22 bases between. The germline CDR1 and CDR2 sequences are MGHRA and YSYEKL. CDR3 size: 16 residues. CDR3 sequence: CASSPLEALVVGEQFF. The CDR3 DNA is TGCGCCAGCAGCCCTCTGGAGGCACTAGTTGTCGGTGAGCAGTTCTTC.

In this sample, this clone turned up once. The chain joins TRBV5-1 to TRBJ2-3; 8 nucleotides agree with TRBD1. Germline loops: CDR1 SGHRS, CDR2 YFSETQ. V lost 4 bases to trimming and J lost 5 bases; unmatched junction nucleotides: 12. CDR3 size: 16 residues. The CDR3 DNA reads TGCGCCAGCAGCAATACCCGGGACAGGATCGGAGATACGCAGTATTTT. This gives the protein CASSNTRDRIGDTQYF.

This chain uses TRBV27 with TRBJ2-2, with 10 bases aligning to TRBD1. This CDR3 region has 19 residues. Trimming took 1 base from V and 4 from J; bases not matched to a gene: 12. Germline V gives CDR1 MNHEY, CDR2 SMNVEV (reference sequence). In DNA, the CDR3 is TGTGCCAGCAGTTTATTTCAAACCGGGACAGGGGAACTCACCGGGGAGCTGTTTTTT. As protein: CASSLFQTGTGELTGELFF.

This sequence joins TRBV11-2 and TRBJ1-5, with D perhaps matching TRBD1 (6 bases). CDR3 length equals 12 residues. CDR1 and CDR2 from the germline V gene are SGHAT and FQNNGV. Trimming cost V 5 bases and J 6 bases, with 8 bases left between them. The CDR3 loop reads CASSEGGQPQHF. The CDR3 DNA sequence: TGTGCCAGCAGCGAAGGGGGTCAGCCCCAGCATTTT. The complete variable domain, with remaining parts taken from reference TRBV11-2 and TRBJ1-5, reads EAGVAQSPRYKIIEKRQSVAFWCNPISGHATLYWYQQILGQGPKLLIQFQNNGVVDDSQLPKDRFSAERLKGVDSTLKIQPAKLEDSAVYLCASSEGGQPQHFGDGTRLSIL.

This chain uses TRBV6-1 with TRBJ2-1; 8 nucleotides agree with TRBD2. Germline values: CDR1 MNHNS, CDR2 SASEGT. The V gene end was trimmed by 2 bases and the J gene end by 8 bases; junction bases not matched to a gene: 11. The CDR3 runs to 16 residues. The CDR3 nucleotides are TGTGCCAGCAGTGAATCCGATAGCGGGGCATTCTATGAGCAGTTCTTC. It translates to CASSESDSGAFYEQFF.

This clone was detected once. The V and J genes are TRBV27 and TRBJ1-2; possible D gene TRBD1, 6 bases. The germline V gene encodes CDR1 MNHEY and CDR2 SMNVEV (reference sequence). V lost 1 base, J lost 5 bases, and 14 bases lay in between. The length of the CDR3 is 15 residues. CDR3 loop: CASSLLGAGGYGYTF. In DNA, the CDR3 is TGTGCCAGCAGTTTATTGGGGGCGGGAGGATATGGCTACACCTTC.

This clone was picked up one time. The chain combines TRBV9 with TRBJ2-1; D may be TRBD1 (6 bases). The CDR3 extends over 15 amino acids. V lost 4 bases and J lost 4, with 15 bases in between. CDR1 SGDLS and CDR2 YYNGEE come from the germline V gene. As DNA, the CDR3 is TGTGCCAGCAGCCGGCCGGGACAAGGATACAATGAGCAGTTCTTC. This encodes CASSRPGQGYNEQFF.

V and J are TRBV10-3 and TRBJ2-2; 7 bases agree with TRBD2. From germline, CDR1 is ENHRY and CDR2 SYGVKD. V trimming: 0 bases; J trimming: 7 bases; junction bases outside the gene matches: 11. This CDR3 has 17 amino acids. CDR3 amino acids: CAISESTVGGPFGELFF. The CDR3 DNA is TGTGCCATCAGTGAGTCGACAGTGGGAGGGCCTTTCGGGGAGCTGTTTTTT.

V usage is TRBV7-3 and J usage is TRBJ2-7; no definite D call. Germline V lookup: CDR1 SGHTA, CDR2 FQGTGA. The CDR3 sequence is 16 residues long. V lost 0 bases and J 2 bases, leaving 14 bases between the germline ends. The CDR3 nucleotides are TGTGCCAGCAGCTTAACCCCCCGGGTAGGGACCTACGAGCAGTACTTC. Its protein is CASSLTPRVGTYEQYF.

The chain has TRBV5-1 and TRBJ2-2; TRBD2 might be the D (5 bases). Per germline, CDR1 SGHRS and CDR2 YFSETQ. The CDR3 contains 16 residues. V was cut by 0 bases and J by 6 bases, with 15 bases left in between. The CDR3 coding sequence is TGCGCCAGCAGCTTGGTCGGTAAGGAGGACCCCGGGGAGCTGTTTTTT. Amino acids: CASSLVGKEDPGELFF.